This TCR beta chain originates from a study of T cells in Graves' hyperthyroidism and ophthalmopathy. Study observations and caveats: The model foresaw ophthalmopathy a median around 6 months prior to onset. Also found in blood were most expanded thyroid clonotypes above 0.001.

At least ten counts were recorded for this clonotype. Its antigen is undetermined. TCR beta CDR3 regions were amplified from RNA transcripts. When the TCR CDR3 underwent first-round RT-PCR, the HTBI primer set was used. TCRdb analysed the multiplex PCR reads with MiXCR anew, one entry per CDR3 protein. Among roughly 640,000 distinct CDR3 sequences, 16% were seen once, and the ten largest hold roughly 3.3%. V shed 6 bases and J shed 2 bases, with 13 bases lying between them. CDR3 length: 13 residues. Germline values: CDR1 DFQATT, CDR2 SNEGSKA (reference sequence). PBMCs were sourced from over 8.5 ml fresh peripheral blood.

The sample consisted of blood. This sequence joins TRBV20-1 and TRBJ1-1; D is undetermined. The source is a woman in her thirties or forties with Graves' ophthalmopathy. CDR3 region: CSASPDINTEAFF. CDR3 coding DNA: TGCAGTGCCAGTCCCGACATTAACACTGAAGCTTTCTTT.